The rows below give T cell receptor beta chains drawn from one sample of a study of blood T cell repertoires in COVID-19. Only in-frame clones appear in the TCRdb table, and some are missing; sequencing was by immunoSEQ multiplex PCR. The sample consists of around 200,000 clones, over 70% of them appearing once. The sequencing sample was made of peripheral blood. The receptors stem from a woman aged 50 to 65 with acute or convalescent COVID-19. Both conserved end residues are part of each CDR3. Each record gives: clone size, J gene, V gene, D gene, CDR3 DNA, CDR3 protein. A D gene is named only where the DNA matches it firmly. Expanded clones get a size class; other rows say once, few or many, or leave the size out.

NA	TRBJ2-3	TRBV19	NA	TGTGCCAGTAATGGGAGGGGGAGTGGAACAGATACGCAGTATTTT	CASNGRGSGTDTQYF
NA	TRBJ1-2	TRBV27	TRBD1	TGTGCCAGCAGTTTAAGCGGACAGGACTATGGCTACACCTTC	CASSLSGQDYGYTF
NA	TRBJ2-3	TRBV9	TRBD2	TGTGCCAGCAGCGCCGGGACTAGCGGGAGGGCCGGTTTCGATACGCAGTATTTT	CASSAGTSGRAGFDTQYF
NA	TRBJ1-2	TRBV19	NA	TGTGCCAGTGCTCCAGGACAGTCGCCCGGTGGCTACACCTTC	CASAPGQSPGGYTF
NA	TRBJ2-2	TRBV28	TRBD2	TGTGCCAGCAGTATTAGCGGGCCCAACACCGGGGAGCTGTTTTTT	CASSISGPNTGELFF
NA	TRBJ2-1	TRBV9	TRBD2	TGTGCCAGCAGCCCGGTCGCTAGCGGATCCTACAATGAGCAGTTCTTC	CASSPVASGSYNEQFF
NA	TRBJ2-7	TRBV10-3	NA	TGTGCCATTCAAGGGGGAGCTTTTGCCTACGAGCAGTACTTC	CAIQGGAFAYEQYF
NA	TRBJ2-2	TRBV28	TRBD1	TGTGCCAGCAGTGGACCGTATGACAGGGGGACTAACACCGGGGAGCTGTTTTTT	CASSGPYDRGTNTGELFF
few	TRBJ1-2	TRBV5-1	NA	TGCGCCAGCAGCTTGGGATCGCAGCAGGGCTATGGCTACACCTTC	CASSLGSQQGYGYTF
NA	TRBJ2-1	TRBV10-1	NA	TGCGCCAGCAGTGGTCCTGGGACTCCAACTCGGAATGAGCAGTTCTTC	CASSGPGTPTRNEQFF
NA	TRBJ2-2	TRBV24-1	NA	TGTGCCACCAGTGTTGCAGGGGAAGGCGCGAACACCGGGGAGCTGTTTTTT	CATSVAGEGANTGELFF
NA	TRBJ1-5	TRBV5-6	TRBD1	TGTGCCAGCAGCGCGGGACAGGGCCAGCCCCAGCATTTT	CASSAGQGQPQHF
NA	TRBJ2-7	TRBV7-9	NA	TGTGCCAGCAGCTTCGGGGTTCCCTACGAGCAGTACTTC	CASSFGVPYEQYF
NA	TRBJ1-3	TRBV28	NA	TGCCTCTCCGGGGTGGGAAACACCATATATTTT	CLSGVGNTIYF
NA	TRBJ1-5	TRBV24-1	TRBD1	TGTGCCACCAGTGATCCAAGACAGGGAGGATATCAGCCCCAGCATTTT	CATSDPRQGGYQPQHF
NA	TRBJ2-2	TRBV27	TRBD1	TGTGCCAGCAGTTTATCTGCGGGACAGGGGAGCACCGGGGAGCTGTTTTTT	CASSLSAGQGSTGELFF
NA	TRBJ2-7	TRBV7-9	TRBD1	TGTGCCAGCAGCCAAACTCCCGGGACAGAGGCCTACGAGCAGTACTTC	CASSQTPGTEAYEQYF
NA	TRBJ1-1	TRBV24-1	NA	TGTGCCACCAGTGACTCAGGAACCAAAGCTTTCTTT	CATSDSGTKAFF
NA	TRBJ1-2	TRBV5-1	TRBD1	TGCGCCAGCAGCACGACAGGGGGGAATGGCTACACCTTC	CASSTTGGNGYTF
NA	TRBJ2-1	TRBV18	NA	TGTGCCAGCTCACCACAACCGGGAGTAAGCAATGAGCAGTTCTTC	CASSPQPGVSNEQFF
NA	TRBJ2-7	TRBV7-2	NA	TGTGCCAGCAGCTTAGGAGGGTGGAAGGGGCAGTACTTC	CASSLGGWKGQYF
NA	TRBJ2-7	TRBV6-5	NA	TGTGCCAGCAGTTACTCTAGCGACTCCTACGAGCAGTACTTC	CASSYSSDSYEQYF
NA	TRBJ2-7	TRBV7-2	TRBD2	TGTGCCAGCAGCTTCCTAGCGGGAGACTCCTACGAGCAGTACTTC	CASSFLAGDSYEQYF
NA	TRBJ2-5	TRBV2	NA	TGTGCCAGCTCTGGTAGTGAAGAGACCCAGTACTTC	CASSGSEETQYF